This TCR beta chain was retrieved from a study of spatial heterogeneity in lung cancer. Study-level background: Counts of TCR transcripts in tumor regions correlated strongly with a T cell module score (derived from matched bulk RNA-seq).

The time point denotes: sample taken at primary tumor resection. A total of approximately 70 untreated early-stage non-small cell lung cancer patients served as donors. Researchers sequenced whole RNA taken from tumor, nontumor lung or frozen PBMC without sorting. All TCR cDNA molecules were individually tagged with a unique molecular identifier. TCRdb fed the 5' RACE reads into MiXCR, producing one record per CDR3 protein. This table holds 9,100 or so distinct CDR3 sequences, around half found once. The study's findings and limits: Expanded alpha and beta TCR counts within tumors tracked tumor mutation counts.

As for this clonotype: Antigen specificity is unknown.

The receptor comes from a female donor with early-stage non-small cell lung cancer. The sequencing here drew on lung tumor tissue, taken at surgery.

This chain's CDR3 is CASRGLFGAGELFF. In DNA form, the CDR3 reads TGTGCCAGCCGGGGGTTATTTGGGGCCGGGGAGCTGTTTTTT. This sequence joins TRBV2 and TRBJ2-2; the D gene is possibly TRBD2 (6 bases). Trimming pared 8 bases from V and 6 bases from J, leaving 16 bases between. The CDR3 length is 14 residues. Germline CDR1 and CDR2: SNHLY and FYNNEI.